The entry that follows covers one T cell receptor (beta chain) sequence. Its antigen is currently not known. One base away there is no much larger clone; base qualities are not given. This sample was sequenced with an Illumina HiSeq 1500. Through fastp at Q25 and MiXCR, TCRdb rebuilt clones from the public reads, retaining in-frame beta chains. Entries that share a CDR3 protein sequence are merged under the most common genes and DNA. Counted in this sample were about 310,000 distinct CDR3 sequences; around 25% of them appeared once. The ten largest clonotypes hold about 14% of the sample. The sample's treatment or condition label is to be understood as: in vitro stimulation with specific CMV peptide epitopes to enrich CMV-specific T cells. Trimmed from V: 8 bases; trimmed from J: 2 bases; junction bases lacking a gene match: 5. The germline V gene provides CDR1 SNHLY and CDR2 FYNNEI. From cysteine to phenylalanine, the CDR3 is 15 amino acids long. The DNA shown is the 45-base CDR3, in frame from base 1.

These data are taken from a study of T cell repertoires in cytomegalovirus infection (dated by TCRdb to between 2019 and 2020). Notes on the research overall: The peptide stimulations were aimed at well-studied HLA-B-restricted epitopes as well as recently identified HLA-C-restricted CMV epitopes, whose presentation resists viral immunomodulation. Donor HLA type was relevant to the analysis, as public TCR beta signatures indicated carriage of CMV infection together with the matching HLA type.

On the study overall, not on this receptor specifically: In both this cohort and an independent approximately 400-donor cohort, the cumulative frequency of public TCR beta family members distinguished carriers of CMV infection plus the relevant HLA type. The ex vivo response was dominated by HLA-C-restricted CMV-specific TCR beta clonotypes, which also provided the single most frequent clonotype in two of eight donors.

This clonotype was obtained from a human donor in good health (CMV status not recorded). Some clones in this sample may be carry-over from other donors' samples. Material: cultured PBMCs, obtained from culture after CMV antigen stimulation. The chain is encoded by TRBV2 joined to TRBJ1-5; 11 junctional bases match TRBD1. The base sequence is TGTGCCAGCGGACAGGGGGCGAGAGGCAATCAGCCCCAGCATTTT. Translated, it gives CASGQGARGNQPQHF.